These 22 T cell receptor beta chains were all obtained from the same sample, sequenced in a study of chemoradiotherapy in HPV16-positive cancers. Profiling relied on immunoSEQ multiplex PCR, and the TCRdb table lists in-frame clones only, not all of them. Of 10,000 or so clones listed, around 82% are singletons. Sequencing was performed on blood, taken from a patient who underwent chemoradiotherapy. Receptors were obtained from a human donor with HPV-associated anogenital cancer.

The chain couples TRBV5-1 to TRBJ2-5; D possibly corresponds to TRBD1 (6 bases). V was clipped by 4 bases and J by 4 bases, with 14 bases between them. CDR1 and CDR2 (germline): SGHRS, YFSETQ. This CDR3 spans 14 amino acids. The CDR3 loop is CASSVSGAPETQYF. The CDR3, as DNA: TGCGCCAGCAGCGTGTCAGGGGCGCCAGAGACCCAGTACTTC.

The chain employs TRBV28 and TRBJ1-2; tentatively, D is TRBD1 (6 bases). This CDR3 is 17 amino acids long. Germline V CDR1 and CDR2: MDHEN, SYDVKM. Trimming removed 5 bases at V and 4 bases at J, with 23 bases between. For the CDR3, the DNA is TGTGCCAGCAGTCTCCACCCACAGGGAGCAGCGGCCTATGGCTACACCTTC. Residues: CASSLHPQGAAAYGYTF.

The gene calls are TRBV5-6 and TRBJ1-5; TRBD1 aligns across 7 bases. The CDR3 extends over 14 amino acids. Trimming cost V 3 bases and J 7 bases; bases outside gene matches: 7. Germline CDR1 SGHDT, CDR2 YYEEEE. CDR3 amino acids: CASSWGQSGQPQHF. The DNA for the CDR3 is TGTGCCAGCAGCTGGGGACAGTCTGGGCAGCCCCAGCATTTT.

CDR3 coding DNA: TGTGCCAGCAGCCCCCCCGGACAGGGGGCTAATTCACCCCTCCACTTT. This translates into CASSPPGQGANSPLHF. The chain has TRBV7-8 and TRBJ1-6; 11 bases are a match to TRBD1. This CDR3 comprises 16 residues. V lost 5 bases, J lost 6 bases, and 6 bases stayed unmatched. The germline V gene has CDR1 SGHVS and CDR2 FQNEAQ.

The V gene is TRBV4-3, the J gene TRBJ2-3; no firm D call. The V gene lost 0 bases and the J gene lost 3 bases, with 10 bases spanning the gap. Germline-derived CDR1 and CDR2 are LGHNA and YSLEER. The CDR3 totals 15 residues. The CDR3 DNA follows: TGCGCCAGCAGCCAAGATAGGGCGAGAACAGATACGCAGTATTTT. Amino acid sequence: CASSQDRARTDTQYF.

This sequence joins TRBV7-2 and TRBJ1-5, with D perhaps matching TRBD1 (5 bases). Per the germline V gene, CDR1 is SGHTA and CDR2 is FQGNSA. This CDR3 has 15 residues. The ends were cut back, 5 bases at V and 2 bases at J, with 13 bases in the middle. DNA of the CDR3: TGTGCCAGCAGCACCAGGGTAGGAGGCAATCAGCCCCAGCATTTT. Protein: CASSTRVGGNQPQHF.

In nucleotides, the CDR3 is TGTGCCATCCAGGGGGACAACACTGAAGCTTTCTTT. Amino acid sequence: CAIQGDNTEAFF. This rearrangement joins TRBV6-1 to TRBJ1-1, with 7 bases that match TRBD1. This CDR3 is built from 12 residues. With V trimmed by 10 bases and J by 2 bases, 4 bases remained unmatched. Germline loops: CDR1 MNHNS, CDR2 SASEGT.

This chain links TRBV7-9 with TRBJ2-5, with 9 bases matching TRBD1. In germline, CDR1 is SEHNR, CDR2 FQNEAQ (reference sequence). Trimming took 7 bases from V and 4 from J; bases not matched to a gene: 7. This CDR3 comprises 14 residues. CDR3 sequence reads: CASTGQGPLETQYF. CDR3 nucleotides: TGTGCCAGCACCGGACAGGGGCCGTTAGAGACCCAGTACTTC.

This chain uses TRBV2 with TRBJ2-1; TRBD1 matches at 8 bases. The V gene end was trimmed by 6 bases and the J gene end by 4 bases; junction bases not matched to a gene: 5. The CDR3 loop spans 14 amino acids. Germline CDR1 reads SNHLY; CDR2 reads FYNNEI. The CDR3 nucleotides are TGTGCCAGCAGCCCCAGGGGGCCTTACAATGAGCAGTTCTTC. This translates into CASSPRGPYNEQFF.

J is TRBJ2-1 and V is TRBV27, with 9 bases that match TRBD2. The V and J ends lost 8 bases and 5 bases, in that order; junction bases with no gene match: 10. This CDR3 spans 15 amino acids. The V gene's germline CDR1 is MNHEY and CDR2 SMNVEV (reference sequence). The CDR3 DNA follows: TGTGCCAGCGGTTCTGGGACTAGCAACCACAATGAGCAGTTCTTC. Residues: CASGSGTSNHNEQFF.

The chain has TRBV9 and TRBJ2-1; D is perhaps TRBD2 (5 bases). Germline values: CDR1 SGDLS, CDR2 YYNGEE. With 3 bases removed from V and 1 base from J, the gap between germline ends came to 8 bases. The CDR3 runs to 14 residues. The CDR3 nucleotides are TGTGCCAGCAGCGGCGGCGGGTCCTACAATGAGCAGTTCTTC. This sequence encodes CASSGGGSYNEQFF.

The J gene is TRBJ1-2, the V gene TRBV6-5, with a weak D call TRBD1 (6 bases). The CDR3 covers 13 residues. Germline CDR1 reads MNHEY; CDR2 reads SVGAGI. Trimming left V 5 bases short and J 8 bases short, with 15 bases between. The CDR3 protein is CASSQGTGLGYTF. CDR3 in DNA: TGTGCCAGCAGTCAGGGAACAGGGTTGGGCTACACCTTC.

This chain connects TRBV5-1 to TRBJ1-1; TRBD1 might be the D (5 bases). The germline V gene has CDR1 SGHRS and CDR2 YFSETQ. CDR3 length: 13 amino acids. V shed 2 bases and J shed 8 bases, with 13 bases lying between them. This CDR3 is CASSLTGSAEAFF. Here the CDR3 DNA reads TGCGCCAGCAGCTTAACAGGTTCAGCAGAAGCTTTCTTT. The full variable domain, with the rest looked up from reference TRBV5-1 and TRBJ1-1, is KAGVTQTPRYLIKTRGQQVTLSCSPISGHRSVSWYQQTPGQGLQFLFEYFSETQRNKGNFPGRFSGRQFSNSRSEMNVSTLELGDSALYLCASSLTGSAEAFFGQGTRLTVV.

CDR3 amino acids: CASSLSRGINEKLFF. The DNA for the CDR3 is TGTGCCAGCAGTTTAAGTAGGGGAATTAATGAAAAACTGTTTTTT. The chain employs TRBV27 and TRBJ1-4, with D tentatively TRBD1 (5 bases). Per germline, CDR1 MNHEY and CDR2 SMNVEV (reference sequence). V was cut by 2 bases and J by 4 bases, with 11 bases left in between. The CDR3 is 15 amino acids. Using reference TRBV27 and TRBJ1-4 for the parts outside the CDR3, the full variable domain is EAQVTQNPRYLITVTGKKLTVTCSQNMNHEYMSWYRQDPGLGLRQIYYSMNVEVTDKGDVPEGYKVSRKEKRNFPLILESPSPNQTSLYFCASSLSRGINEKLFFGSGTQLSVL.

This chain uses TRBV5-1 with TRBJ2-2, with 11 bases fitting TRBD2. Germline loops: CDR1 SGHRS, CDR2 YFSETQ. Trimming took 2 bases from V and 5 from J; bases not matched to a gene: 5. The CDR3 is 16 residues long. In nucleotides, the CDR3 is TGCGCCAGCAGCTTTAGCGGGGGGGCCGAGACCGGGGAGCTGTTTTTT. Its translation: CASSFSGGAETGELFF.

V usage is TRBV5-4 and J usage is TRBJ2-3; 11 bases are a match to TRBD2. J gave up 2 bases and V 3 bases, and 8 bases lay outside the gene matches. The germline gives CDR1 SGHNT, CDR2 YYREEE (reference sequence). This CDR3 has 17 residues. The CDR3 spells CASSSRLAGGPTDTQYF. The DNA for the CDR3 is TGTGCCAGCAGCTCCCGCCTAGCGGGGGGACCCACAGATACGCAGTATTTT.

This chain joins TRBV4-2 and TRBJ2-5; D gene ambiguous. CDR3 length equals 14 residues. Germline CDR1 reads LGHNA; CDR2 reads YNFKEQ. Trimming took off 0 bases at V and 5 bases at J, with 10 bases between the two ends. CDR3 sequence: CASSQDPGSETQYF. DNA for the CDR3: TGTGCCAGCAGCCAAGATCCCGGTAGCGAGACCCAGTACTTC.

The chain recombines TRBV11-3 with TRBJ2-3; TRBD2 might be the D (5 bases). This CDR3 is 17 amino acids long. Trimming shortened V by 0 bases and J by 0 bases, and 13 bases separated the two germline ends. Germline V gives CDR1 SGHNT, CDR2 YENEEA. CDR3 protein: CASSLDHGPGSTDTQYF. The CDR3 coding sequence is TGTGCCAGCAGCTTAGATCACGGTCCGGGGAGCACAGATACGCAGTATTTT.

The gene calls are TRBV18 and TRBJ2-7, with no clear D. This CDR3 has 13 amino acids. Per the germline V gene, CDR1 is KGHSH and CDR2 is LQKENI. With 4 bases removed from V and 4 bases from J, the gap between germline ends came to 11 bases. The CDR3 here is CASSLEVRYEQYF. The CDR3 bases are TGTGCCAGCTCACTCGAGGTCCGTTACGAGCAGTACTTC.

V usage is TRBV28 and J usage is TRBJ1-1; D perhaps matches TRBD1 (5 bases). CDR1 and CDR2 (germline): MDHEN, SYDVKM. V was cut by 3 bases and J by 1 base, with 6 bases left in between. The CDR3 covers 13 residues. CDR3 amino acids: CASSFGTNTEAFF. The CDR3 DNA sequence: TGTGCCAGCAGTTTCGGGACGAACACTGAAGCTTTCTTT. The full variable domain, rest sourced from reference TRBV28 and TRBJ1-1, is DVKVTQSSRYLVKRTGEKVFLECVQDMDHENMFWYRQDPGLGLRLIYFSYDVKMKEKGDIPEGYSVSREKKERFSLILESASTNQTSMYLCASSFGTNTEAFFGQGTRLTVV.

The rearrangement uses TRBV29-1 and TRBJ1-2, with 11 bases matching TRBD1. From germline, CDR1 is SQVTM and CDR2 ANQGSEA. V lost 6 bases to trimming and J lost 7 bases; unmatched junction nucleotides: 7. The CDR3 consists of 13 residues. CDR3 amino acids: CSVITGQGAGYTF. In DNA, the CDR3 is TGCAGCGTAATCACCGGACAGGGGGCTGGCTACACCTTC.

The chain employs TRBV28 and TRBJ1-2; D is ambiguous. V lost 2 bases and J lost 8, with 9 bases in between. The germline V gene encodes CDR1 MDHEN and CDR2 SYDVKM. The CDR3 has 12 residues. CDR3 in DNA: TGTGCCAGCAGTTTACGCCGGGAGGGCTACACCTTC. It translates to CASSLRREGYTF.